This T cell receptor beta chain was retrieved from a study of CD8 T cells in ankylosing spondylitis. TCRdb re-analysed the 5' RACE reads in MiXCR, keeping a single row per CDR3 protein. This sample has about 540,000 distinct CDR3 sequences, with approximately 11% found just once. Trimming cost V 6 bases and J 4 bases, with 20 bases left between them. There are 16 residues in the CDR3. The germline V gene encodes CDR1 MNHNS and CDR2 SASEGT. A note on this clonotype: Its antigen is still unknown.

Study-level findings and limits: The study identified a TCR beta motif of several highly homologous variants that appeared characteristic of ankylosing spondylitis blood. Earlier reports found some motif variants in synovial fluid and blood in reactive arthritis.

This chain uses TRBV6-1 with TRBJ2-3, with D perhaps TRBD1 (8 bases). Sequenced: blood, either unsorted or a sorted T cell fraction (not recorded which). The TCR originated in a male donor with ankylosing spondylitis. The CDR3 sequence: CASSTGAQGGADTQYF. CDR3 nucleotide sequence: TGTGCCAGCAGCACCGGGGCACAGGGGGGGGCAGATACGCAGTATTTT.